Listed below are T cell receptor beta chains from one sample, sequenced in a study of shared clonotypes between healthy human individuals. Sequencing was performed with immunoSEQ multiplex PCR; in TCRdb, only in-frame clones are kept and a portion is missing. The repertoire holds about 460,000 clones, with roughly three quarters as singletons. Sequenced material: PBMCs. The receptors here all came from a middle-aged woman in good health. Some clones in this sample may be carry-over from other donors' samples. CDR3s include the opening cysteine and the closing phenylalanine or tryptophan. D genes are given only for firm matches. Expanded clones get a size class; other rows say once, few or many, or leave the size out.

TRBJ1-1 TRBV9 NA NA CASSVGPGMNTEAFF TGTGCCAGCAGCGTAGGTCCGGGGATGAACACTGAAGCTTTCTTT
TRBJ2-7 TRBV4-3 NA NA CASSQSPPGLASYEQYF TGCGCCAGCAGCCAAAGTCCCCCCGGACTGGCCTCCTACGAGCAGTACTTC
TRBJ1-2 TRBV30 TRBD1 NA CAWSPDREAYGYTF TGTGCCTGGAGCCCTGACAGGGAAGCCTATGGCTACACCTTC
TRBJ2-2 TRBV7-2 NA many CASSPSALSNTGELFF TGTGCCAGCAGCCCCTCGGCCCTTTCGAACACCGGGGAGCTGTTTTTT
TRBJ2-7 TRBV30 TRBD2 NA CAWRLPHGLAYEQYF TGTGCCTGGAGGCTACCCCATGGACTAGCTTACGAGCAGTACTTC
TRBJ1-1 TRBV5-1 NA NA CASSPDPRNTEAFF TGCGCCAGCAGCCCGGACCCCCGGAACACTGAAGCTTTCTTT
TRBJ1-3 TRBV4-1 NA NA CASSQPREAMRNTIYF TGCGCCAGCAGCCAACCAAGGGAGGCGATGAGAAACACCATATATTTT
TRBJ2-7 TRBV11-2 NA NA CASSLGHYEQYF TGTGCCAGCAGTTTGGGACACTACGAGCAGTACTTC
TRBJ1-2 TRBV21-1 NA NA CASSKDGRGYGYTF TGTGCCAGCAGCAAAGATGGCCGGGGTTATGGCTACACCTTC
TRBJ2-7 TRBV7-9 NA NA CASSAGSYEQYF TGTGCCAGCAGCGCTGGATCCTACGAGCAGTACTTC
TRBJ1-5 TRBV28 NA NA CASRQAGISNQPQHF TGTGCCAGCAGACAGGCGGGGATCAGCAATCAGCCCCAGCATTTT
TRBJ2-5 TRBV4-1 TRBD1 NA CASSQARDREGETQYF TGCGCCAGCAGCCAAGCCCGGGACAGGGAGGGAGAGACCCAGTACTTC
TRBJ2-1 TRBV11-2 TRBD2 NA CASSLGASGSREQFF TGTGCCAGCAGCTTAGGGGCTAGCGGGAGTCGTGAGCAGTTCTTC
TRBJ1-2 TRBV5-1 TRBD1 NA CASSLTRDSNYGYTF TGCGCCAGCAGCTTAACCCGGGACAGCAACTATGGCTACACCTTC
TRBJ1-2 TRBV11-2 TRBD1 NA CASSSQTGWYGYTF TGTGCCAGCAGCTCTCAGACAGGGTGGTATGGCTACACCTTC
TRBJ2-2 TRBV19 TRBD2 NA CASSMAGGYTGELFF TGTGCCAGTAGTATGGCGGGAGGGTACACCGGGGAGCTGTTTTTT
TRBJ2-4 TRBV29-1 NA NA CSVDTGGKNIQYF TGCAGCGTTGACACAGGCGGCAAAAACATTCAGTACTTC
TRBJ2-7 TRBV6-1 NA NA CASRMGPESYEQYF TGTGCCAGCAGAATGGGTCCCGAATCCTACGAGCAGTACTTC
TRBJ2-1 TRBV7-2 NA NA CASSYSRGEQFF TGTGCCAGCAGTTATAGTAGGGGTGAGCAGTTCTTC
TRBJ2-1 TRBV20-1 NA NA CSFLYNEQFF TGCAGTTTCCTCTACAATGAGCAGTTCTTC
TRBJ1-1 TRBV11-2 NA few CASSRTSMNTEAFF TGTGCCAGCAGTAGGACCTCCATGAACACTGAAGCTTTCTTT
TRBJ2-7 TRBV5-1 TRBD1 NA CASSSQPGTGGQSAYEQYF TGCGCCAGCAGCTCCCAACCCGGGACAGGGGGCCAAAGTGCCTACGAGCAGTACTTC
TRBJ2-1 TRBV29-1 NA NA CSVDDRLAVYNEQFF TGCAGCGTTGATGACAGGCTAGCGGTTTACAATGAGCAGTTCTTC
TRBJ2-3 TRBV2 TRBD2 once CASNGGGPTDTQYF TGTGCCAGCAACGGGGGGGGCCCAACAGATACGCAGTATTTT
TRBJ2-7 TRBV5-4 NA once CASSFRQSVHEQYF TGTGCCAGCAGCTTCAGACAGTCCGTCCACGAGCAGTACTTC
TRBJ2-2 TRBV9 TRBD2 NA CASSPGLAGVFDTGELFF TGTGCCAGCAGCCCCGGACTAGCGGGAGTCTTCGACACCGGGGAGCTGTTTTTT
TRBJ2-3 TRBV6-4 TRBD2 once CASSVAGGTDTQYF TGTGCCAGCAGTGTAGCGGGGGGCACGGATACGCAGTATTTT
TRBJ2-5 TRBV5-4 NA few CASRVGSQGETQYF TGTGCCAGCAGGGTCGGGAGCCAGGGGGAGACCCAGTACTTC
TRBJ2-5 TRBV2 NA many CASSEAISGIATQYF TGTGCCAGCAGTGAAGCGATTAGCGGCATCGCGACCCAGTACTTC
TRBJ2-7 TRBV28 NA NA CASSLVGGYEQYF TGTGCCAGCAGCCTTGTGGGGGGCTACGAGCAGTACTTC
TRBJ1-6 TRBV30 NA NA CAWSVGSGPLHF TGTGCCTGGAGTGTGGGCAGCGGACCCCTCCACTTT
TRBJ1-3 TRBV10-3 NA NA CAIAKGGNTIYF TGTGCCATCGCGAAAGGGGGAAACACCATATATTTT
TRBJ2-2 TRBV10-3 TRBD1 NA CAISPGTGYTGELFF TGTGCCATCAGCCCCGGGACAGGGTACACCGGGGAGCTGTTTTTT
TRBJ2-5 TRBV9 TRBD2 NA CASSDSGRWETQYF TGTGCCAGCAGCGATAGCGGGAGATGGGAGACCCAGTACTTC
TRBJ2-1 TRBV19 NA few CASTAEGADEQFF TGTGCCAGTACGGCGGAGGGGGCTGATGAGCAGTTCTTC
TRBJ2-2 TRBV6-5 TRBD2 NA CASRSGTINTGELFF TGTGCCAGCAGATCAGGGACTATTAACACCGGGGAGCTGTTTTTT
TRBJ1-2 TRBV25-1 NA NA CASSESWHPYRHTF TGTGCCAGCAGTGAATCGTGGCATCCGTACCGCCACACCTTC
TRBJ1-1 TRBV27 NA NA CASSLSRGVKSTEAFF TGTGCCAGCAGTTTATCGCGAGGGGTGAAAAGTACTGAAGCTTTCTTT
TRBJ2-7 TRBV27 TRBD2 NA CASSRGDYSYEQYF TGTGCCAGCAGTAGAGGGGACTACTCCTACGAGCAGTACTTC
TRBJ2-7 TRBV18 TRBD1 few CASSGTGLNTEQYF TGTGCCAGCTCAGGGACAGGCCTTAATACCGAGCAGTACTTC
TRBJ2-1 TRBV6-5 NA NA CASSYWGEQFF TGTGCCAGCAGTTATTGGGGTGAGCAGTTCTTC
TRBJ2-7 TRBV7-9 NA NA CASSLAPRGPSYEQYF TGTGCCAGCAGCTTAGCCCCCAGGGGCCCGTCCTACGAGCAGTACTTC
TRBJ2-1 TRBV5-4 NA NA CASSPGGGIYNEQFF TGTGCCAGCAGCCCCGGGGGCGGGATCTACAATGAGCAGTTCTTC
TRBJ1-1 TRBV30 NA few CAWRAWNTEAFF TGTGCCTGGAGAGCCTGGAACACTGAAGCTTTCTTT
TRBJ2-7 TRBV6-5 TRBD1 NA CASRQGAGVQYF TGTGCCAGTCGACAGGGGGCTGGGGTGCAGTACTTC
TRBJ2-2 TRBV5-1 NA NA CASQEQPSTGELFF TGCGCCAGCCAAGAGCAACCTAGCACCGGGGAGCTGTTTTTT
TRBJ2-2 TRBV20-1 NA once CSMPSDGELFF TGCAGTATGCCTAGCGATGGGGAGCTGTTTTTT
TRBJ2-3 TRBV5-1 TRBD2 NA CASSHGTSGTDTQYF TGCGCCAGCAGCCACGGGACTAGCGGCACAGATACGCAGTATTTT
TRBJ2-3 TRBV4-2 TRBD2 few CASSQGRWTSDSTDTQYF TGTGCCAGCAGCCAAGGGAGGTGGACTAGCGATAGCACAGATACGCAGTATTTT
TRBJ1-1 TRBV2 NA NA CASSEALSLDRLNTEAFF TGTGCCAGCAGTGAAGCTTTATCCCTAGACAGGTTGAACACTGAAGCTTTCTTT
TRBJ2-7 TRBV10-3 TRBD2 NA CAISEGLAEGYEQYF TGTGCCATCAGTGAGGGACTAGCGGAGGGGTACGAGCAGTACTTC
TRBJ2-3 TRBV7-9 TRBD2 NA CASSLLTSEQYF TGTGCCAGCAGCTTGTTGACTAGCGAGCAGTATTTT
TRBJ2-1 TRBV5-1 NA NA CASSLSTDYNEQFF TGCGCCAGCAGCTTGAGTACAGACTACAATGAGCAGTTCTTC